The 22 T cell receptor beta chains below come from one sample, sequenced in a study of cytomegalovirus exposure and HLA in healthy donors. Method: immunoSEQ multiplex PCR; TCRdb's copy keeps in-frame clones and lacks some. The profile covers about 100,000 clones, with approximately 94% appearing a single time and roughly 0.67% taken by the ten largest. Sequencing was done on a sample of PBMCs. The receptors originated from a woman younger than 35 in good health and CMV-seronegative.

In this sample, this clone turned up once. V usage is TRBV30 and J usage is TRBJ2-4, with D unclear. V was trimmed by 1 base and J by 6 bases, leaving 10 bases between them. This CDR3 is built from 13 residues. CDR1 and CDR2 (germline): GTSNPN, SVGIG (reference sequence). The CDR3: CAWSDTVTNIQYF. The CDR3 nucleotides read TGTGCCTGGAGTGATACAGTTACAAACATTCAGTACTTC.

The V and J genes are TRBV29-1 and TRBJ1-2; the D gene is possibly TRBD1 (5 bases). The CDR3 spans 13 residues. The V gene lost 4 bases and the J gene lost 2 bases, with 11 bases spanning the gap. The V gene's germline CDR1 is SQVTM and CDR2 ANQGSEA. This CDR3 reads CSVVSGGNYGYTF. The CDR3 DNA sequence: TGCAGCGTTGTTTCGGGGGGAAACTATGGCTACACCTTC.

The chain has TRBV7-9 and TRBJ2-7; TRBD1 matches 10 bases. J lost 3 bases, V lost 6 bases, and 5 bases had no gene match. Germline V gives CDR1 SEHNR, CDR2 FQNEAQ (reference sequence). This CDR3 has 14 residues. The CDR3 DNA is TGTGCCAGCAGTCAGGACAGGGGGTACTACGAGCAGTACTTC. Its protein is CASSQDRGYYEQYF.

The rearrangement uses TRBV5-4 and TRBJ2-7, with a tentative D call TRBD2 (5 bases). CDR3 length: 11 residues. The ends were cut back, 4 bases at V and 6 bases at J, with 8 bases in the middle. CDR1 is SGHNT and CDR2 is YYREEE in the germline V gene (reference sequence). CDR3 protein: CASSRGAEQYF. The CDR3 coding sequence is TGTGCCAGCAGCCGGGGAGCCGAGCAGTACTTC.

The chain uses TRBV14 and TRBJ2-1, with TRBD2 matching over 16 bases. Germline V CDR1 and CDR2: SGHDN, FVKESK. The CDR3 runs 20 residues. V was clipped by 4 bases and J by 1 base; unmatched bases: 10. The CDR3 region has the DNA TGTGCCAGCAGCCCCCTGGGGACTAGCGGGGGGGATAGGTCCTACAATGAGCAGTTCTTC. Translated, it gives CASSPLGTSGGDRSYNEQFF.

This clone was counted once. V usage is TRBV6-6 and J usage is TRBJ2-3; the D gene is possibly TRBD1 (6 bases). The CDR3 sequence is 16 residues long. Germline CDR1 and CDR2: MNHNY and SVGAGI (reference sequence). Trimming removed 7 bases from V and 1 base from J, with 18 bases in between. CDR3: CASTHSTRTGTDTQYF. DNA for the CDR3: TGTGCCAGCACACATTCCACGAGGACAGGCACAGATACGCAGTATTTT.

This sequence joins TRBV9 and TRBJ2-3; D gene ambiguous. CDR3 size: 13 residues. Trimming left V 0 bases short and J 6 bases short, with 8 bases between. In germline, CDR1 is SGDLS, CDR2 YYNGEE. CDR3 region: CASSVDYSDTQYF. Here the CDR3 DNA reads TGTGCCAGCAGCGTAGATTATAGCGATACGCAGTATTTT.

This chain joins TRBV19 and TRBJ2-3; TRBD1 is a possible D gene (6 bases). V was cut by 8 bases and J by 2 bases, with 17 bases left in between. The germline gives CDR1 LNHDA, CDR2 SQIVND (reference sequence). CDR3 length: 15 residues. Here the CDR3 reads CASRKQQGPTDTQYF. The CDR3 bases are TGTGCCAGTCGAAAGCAACAGGGCCCCACAGATACGCAGTATTTT.

V and J are TRBV6-1 and TRBJ2-7, with D perhaps TRBD1 (6 bases). The germline gives CDR1 MNHNS, CDR2 SASEGT. The V end lost 7 bases, the J end lost 3 bases, and 10 bases lay between the germline ends. CDR3 length equals 12 residues. The CDR3 DNA follows: TGTGCCAGCACGGACAGCGACTACGAGCAGTACTTC. It specifies CASTDSDYEQYF.

The gene calls are TRBV28 and TRBJ1-1; D perhaps matches TRBD1 (6 bases). The ends were cut back, 5 bases at V and 0 bases at J, with 22 bases in the middle. The germline V gene encodes CDR1 MDHEN and CDR2 SYDVKM. The CDR3 runs 18 residues. CDR3 sequence: CASSLFWGRNLLNTEAFF. The CDR3 DNA reads TGTGCCAGCAGTCTTTTCTGGGGGCGCAACCTTCTGAACACTGAAGCTTTCTTT. The variable domain in full, completed from reference TRBV28 and TRBJ1-1, reads DVKVTQSSRYLVKRTGEKVFLECVQDMDHENMFWYRQDPGLGLRLIYFSYDVKMKEKGDIPEGYSVSREKKERFSLILESASTNQTSMYLCASSLFWGRNLLNTEAFFGQGTRLTVV.

The genes are TRBV6-1 and TRBJ1-1, with a tentative D call TRBD1 (5 bases). The CDR3 sequence is 11 residues long. Germline V gene sequence: CDR1 MNHNS, CDR2 SASEGT. Trimming removed 6 bases from V and 10 bases from J, with 12 bases in between. CDR3 coding DNA: TGTGCCAGCAGGGCAGGGCAGGGAGCTTTCTTT. Its translation: CASRAGQGAFF.

The chain recombines TRBV6-5 with TRBJ2-1, with TRBD2 as a possible D gene (5 bases). This CDR3 is built from 13 residues. V was pared by 0 bases and J by 6 bases, with 6 bases between. Germline V gene sequence: CDR1 MNHEY, CDR2 SVGAGI. The DNA of the CDR3 is TGTGCCAGCAGTTACTCGACTATCAATGAGCAGTTCTTC. Protein product: CASSYSTINEQFF.

This chain uses TRBV6-1 with TRBJ1-3, with D maybe TRBD1 (6 bases). This CDR3 is 17 amino acids long. CDR1 MNHNS and CDR2 SASEGT come from the germline V gene. Trimming stripped 4 bases from V and 4 bases from J, with 20 bases between. The DNA of the CDR3 is TGTGCCAGCAGTGCCTCCGGGACATCCTATGGGGGAAACACCATATATTTT. Translation: CASSASGTSYGGNTIYF.

The chain joins TRBV29-1 to TRBJ2-3; 7 bases are a match to TRBD2. This CDR3 comprises 15 residues. Germline V gene lookup returns CDR1 SQVTM and CDR2 ANQGSEA. The V and J ends lost 5 bases and 5 bases, in that order; junction bases with no gene match: 13. The CDR3 is CSVRGGASSKDTQYF. CDR3 DNA sequence: TGCAGCGTTAGGGGAGGGGCTAGCTCAAAAGATACGCAGTATTTT.

The genes are TRBV6-4 and TRBJ2-3, with D unclear. This CDR3 comprises 12 residues. The V and J ends lost 7 bases and 2 bases respectively, with 7 bases between them. From germline, CDR1 is MRHNA and CDR2 SNTAGT. CDR3 coding DNA: TGTGCCAGCACCGAGCTCACAGATACGCAGTATTTT. It translates to CASTELTDTQYF.

The rearrangement uses TRBV28 and TRBJ1-2; TRBD1 might be the D (6 bases). The CDR3 totals 16 residues. Trimming removed 2 bases at V and 3 bases at J, with 16 bases between. Germline V lookup: CDR1 MDHEN, CDR2 SYDVKM. CDR3 in DNA: TGTGCCAGCAGTTTAGGACGACAGGTTAATGACTATGGCTACACCTTC. Residues: CASSLGRQVNDYGYTF.

This clone was seen a single time. This rearrangement joins TRBV7-2 to TRBJ2-1, with D unresolved. CDR3 size: 13 residues. Germline V gene sequence: CDR1 SGHTA, CDR2 FQGNSA. Deletions cut 2 bases from V and 8 bases from J, with 10 bases between. The CDR3 region has the DNA TGTGCCAGCAGCTTATATATACTCGATGAGCAGTTCTTC. The encoded protein is CASSLYILDEQFF.

The J gene is TRBJ2-7, the V gene TRBV2, with 7 bases fitting TRBD2. The CDR3 spans 13 residues. With 6 bases clipped from V and 3 bases from J, the junction kept 5 bases outside the gene matches. Per germline, CDR1 SNHLY and CDR2 FYNNEI. The CDR3 region is CASRGGFVYEQYF. In DNA, the CDR3 is TGTGCCAGCAGGGGGGGGTTCGTCTACGAGCAGTACTTC.

The rearrangement joins TRBV28 to TRBJ2-4; D is possibly TRBD2 (5 bases). This CDR3 spans 15 amino acids. Germline assignment: CDR1 MDHEN and CDR2 SYDVKM. With 3 bases removed from V and 5 bases from J, the gap between germline ends came to 14 bases. The CDR3 reads CASSFYSGIENIQYF. As DNA, the CDR3 is TGTGCCAGCAGTTTTTACTCGGGGATAGAAAACATTCAGTACTTC.

The chain employs TRBV6-6 and TRBJ1-2; perhaps TRBD1 as D (6 bases). This CDR3 has 14 residues. Germline V gene lookup returns CDR1 MNHNY and CDR2 SVGAGI (reference sequence). Trimming cost V 2 bases and J 4 bases, with 11 bases left between them. CDR3 sequence (DNA): TGTGCCAGCAGTTACCAACAACAGGGCTATGGCTACACCTTC. Translation gives CASSYQQQGYGYTF.

J is TRBJ2-5 and V is TRBV7-2; 10 bases line up with TRBD1. The germline V gene encodes CDR1 SGHTA and CDR2 FQGNSA. CDR3 size: 18 residues. The junction had 19 bases not matched to a gene; V was cut back by 5 bases and J by 7 bases. The CDR3 DNA reads TGTGCCAGCAGCCGGAGGACAGGGGGGATTGGGGCCTCAGGGACCCAGTACTTC. This gives the protein CASSRRTGGIGASGTQYF.

This chain uses TRBV27 with TRBJ1-3; D gene ambiguous. This CDR3 comprises 14 residues. CDR1 is MNHEY and CDR2 is SMNVEV in the germline V gene (reference sequence). The V gene lost 6 bases and the J gene lost 4 bases, with 13 bases spanning the gap. CDR3 sequence (DNA): TGTGCCAGCAGAAGAATGTCTGGCGGAAACACCATATATTTT. This sequence encodes CASRRMSGGNTIYF.